This paragraph covers one TCR beta chain sequence. Antigen specificity is unknown. This entry comes from a study of T cell responses to AZD1222 COVID-19 vaccine. The study's findings and limits: Repertoires in all cases were sampled only once the peak T cell response had passed. The sample set comprised mostly white British donors with more females, and clonal diversity was possibly underestimated.

Sequenced by immunoSEQ multiplex PCR; TCRdb stores in-frame clones only, minus some. The sample yields 95,000 to 150,000 clones, around 90% seen once. V gave up 3 bases and J gave up 2 bases, with 6 bases separating them. CDR1 is SGDLS, CDR2 YYNGEE, per germline. This CDR3 contains 13 residues. The sample consisted of peripheral blood, taken on day 0 of AZD1222 vaccination. The rearrangement uses TRBV9 and TRBJ1-3, with D hard to call. The TCR originated in an adult in good health. The CDR3 sequence is CASSGRTGNTIYF. The CDR3 DNA follows: TGTGCCAGCAGCGGAAGAACTGGAAACACCATATATTTT.